These 5 T cell receptor beta chains were all obtained from the same sample, sequenced in a study of monozygotic twins with inflammatory bowel disease. Using the 5' RACE reads, TCRdb records one entry per CDR3 protein without DNA. This sample's table reports a few hundred thousand distinct CDR3 sequences. The specimen sequenced was blood. Receptors originate from a human donor with ulcerative colitis or Crohn's disease, or a healthy co-twin of an affected twin (not recorded which).

The chain has TRBV19 and TRBJ2-1; checking the TCRdb D call of TRBD1 is not possible without DNA. CDR1 is LNHDA, CDR2 SQIVND, per germline (reference sequence). The CDR3 has 14 residues. The CDR3 sequence is CASSAPWRSGEQFF.

V usage is TRBV7-9 and J usage is TRBJ2-5. Germline values: CDR1 SEHNR, CDR2 FQNEAQ (reference sequence). The CDR3 has 14 amino acids. The CDR3 region is CASSLAGEQETQYF.

This chain joins TRBV30 and TRBJ2-1; TCRdb calls TRBD1, which cannot be checked without DNA. Germline loops: CDR1 GTSNPN, CDR2 SVGIG (reference sequence). The CDR3 totals 14 residues. CDR3 in amino acids: CAWRLGAGYNEQFF. The variable domain in full, completed from reference TRBV30 and TRBJ2-1, reads SQTIHQWPATLVQPVGSPLSLECTVEGTSNPNLYWYRQAAGRGLQLLFYSVGIGQISSEVPQNLSASRPQDRQFILSSKKLLLSDSGFYLCAWRLGAGYNEQFFGPGTRLTVL.

V is TRBV6-7 and J is TRBJ2-3; checking the TCRdb D call of TRBD1 is not possible without DNA. TRBV6-7 has ORF status, its function being uncertain. This CDR3 has 13 residues. CDR3 protein: CASDIQQGRTQYF.

The genes are TRBV12-3 or TRBV12-4 and TRBJ1-5. The length of the CDR3 is 15 residues. The CDR3 loop is CASRNARGSNQPQHF.